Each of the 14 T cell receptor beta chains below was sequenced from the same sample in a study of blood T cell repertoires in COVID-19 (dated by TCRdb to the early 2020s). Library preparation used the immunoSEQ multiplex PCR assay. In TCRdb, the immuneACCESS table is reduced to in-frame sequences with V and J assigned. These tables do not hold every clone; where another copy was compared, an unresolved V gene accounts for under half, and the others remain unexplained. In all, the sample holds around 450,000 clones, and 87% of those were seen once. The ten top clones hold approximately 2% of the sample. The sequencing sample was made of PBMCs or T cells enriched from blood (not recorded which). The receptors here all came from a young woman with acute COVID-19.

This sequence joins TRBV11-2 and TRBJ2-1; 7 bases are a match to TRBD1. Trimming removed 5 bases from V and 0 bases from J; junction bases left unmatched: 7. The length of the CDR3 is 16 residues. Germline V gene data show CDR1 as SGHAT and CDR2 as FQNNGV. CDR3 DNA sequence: TGTGCCAGCAGCCCATGGACAGGCGGCTCCTACAATGAGCAGTTCTTC. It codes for CASSPWTGGSYNEQFF.

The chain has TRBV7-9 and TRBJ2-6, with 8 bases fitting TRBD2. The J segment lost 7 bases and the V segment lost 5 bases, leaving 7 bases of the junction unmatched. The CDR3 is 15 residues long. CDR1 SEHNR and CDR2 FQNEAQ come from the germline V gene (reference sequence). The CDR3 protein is CASSLSGMRANVLTF. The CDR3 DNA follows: TGTGCCAGCAGCCTTAGCGGGATGAGAGCCAACGTCCTGACTTTC.

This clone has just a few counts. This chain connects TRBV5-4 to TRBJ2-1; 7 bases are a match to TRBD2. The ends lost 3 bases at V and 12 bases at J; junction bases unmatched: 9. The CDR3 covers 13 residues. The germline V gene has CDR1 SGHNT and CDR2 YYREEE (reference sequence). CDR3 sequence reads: CASSSATSPGQFF. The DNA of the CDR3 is TGTGCCAGCAGCTCGGCGACTAGCCCCGGGCAGTTCTTC. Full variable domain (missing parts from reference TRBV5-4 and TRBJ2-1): ETGVTQSPTHLIKTRGQQVTLRCSSQSGHNTVSWYQQALGQGPQFIFQYYREEENGRGNFPPRFSGLQFPNYSSELNVNALELDDSALYLCASSSATSPGQFFGPGTRLTVL.

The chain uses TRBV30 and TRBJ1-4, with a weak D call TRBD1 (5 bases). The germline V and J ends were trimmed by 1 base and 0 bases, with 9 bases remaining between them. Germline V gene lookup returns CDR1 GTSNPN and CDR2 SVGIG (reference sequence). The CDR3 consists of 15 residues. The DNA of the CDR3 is TGTGCCTGGAGTGCCGACAGCTCAACTAATGAAAAACTGTTTTTT. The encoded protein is CAWSADSSTNEKLFF.

CDR3 protein: CASSTQRDRAYEQYF. For the CDR3, the DNA is TGTGCCAGCAGCACCCAAAGGGACAGGGCCTACGAGCAGTACTTC. V is TRBV14 and J is TRBJ2-7; 9 bases line up with TRBD1. V was clipped by 5 bases and J by 2 bases; unmatched bases: 7. The CDR3 is 15 amino acids. Germline assignment: CDR1 SGHDN and CDR2 FVKESK.

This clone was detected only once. The CDR3 reads CASSVVGGEQFF. The CDR3 nucleotides are TGTGCCAGCAGCGTAGTCGGGGGTGAGCAGTTCTTC. The chain couples TRBV9 to TRBJ2-1, with D possibly TRBD2 on 6 matching bases. Germline CDR1 reads SGDLS; CDR2 reads YYNGEE. V lost 0 bases and J lost 9, with 7 bases in between. The CDR3 is made up of 12 amino acids. The full variable domain, its missing parts supplied by reference TRBV9 and TRBJ2-1, is DSGVTQTPKHLITATGQRVTLRCSPRSGDLSVYWYQQSLDQGLQFLIQYYNGEERAKGNILERFSAQQFPDLHSELNLSSLELGDSALYFCASSVVGGEQFFGPGTRLTVL.

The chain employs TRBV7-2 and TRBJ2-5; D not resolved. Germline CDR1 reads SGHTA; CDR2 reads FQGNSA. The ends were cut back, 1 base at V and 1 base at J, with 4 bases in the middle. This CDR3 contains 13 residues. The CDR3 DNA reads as TGTGCCAGCAGCTTAGACTTCCAAGAGACCCAGTACTTC. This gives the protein CASSLDFQETQYF. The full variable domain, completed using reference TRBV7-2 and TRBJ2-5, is GAGVSQSPSNKVTEKGKDVELRCDPISGHTALYWYRQSLGQGLEFLIYFQGNSAPDKSGLPSDRFSAERTGGSVSTLTIQRTQQEDSAVYLCASSLDFQETQYFGPGTRLLVL.

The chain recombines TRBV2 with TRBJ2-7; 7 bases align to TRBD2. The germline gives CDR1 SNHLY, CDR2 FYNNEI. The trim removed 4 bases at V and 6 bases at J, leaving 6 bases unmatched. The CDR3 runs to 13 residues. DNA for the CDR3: TGTGCCAGCAGTGGCCTAGCGGTAGGCGAGCAGTACTTC. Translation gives CASSGLAVGEQYF. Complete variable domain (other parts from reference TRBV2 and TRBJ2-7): EPEVTQTPSHQVTQMGQEVILRCVPISNHLYFYWYRQILGQKVEFLVSFYNNEISEKSEIFDDQFSVERPDGSNFTLKIRSTKLEDSAMYFCASSGLAVGEQYFGPGTRLTVT.

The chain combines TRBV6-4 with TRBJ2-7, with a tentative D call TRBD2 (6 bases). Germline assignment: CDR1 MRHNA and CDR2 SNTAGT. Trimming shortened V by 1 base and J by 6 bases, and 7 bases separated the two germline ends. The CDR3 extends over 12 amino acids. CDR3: CASSDLGGEQYF. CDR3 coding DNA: TGTGCCAGCAGTGACTTGGGGGGCGAGCAGTACTTC.

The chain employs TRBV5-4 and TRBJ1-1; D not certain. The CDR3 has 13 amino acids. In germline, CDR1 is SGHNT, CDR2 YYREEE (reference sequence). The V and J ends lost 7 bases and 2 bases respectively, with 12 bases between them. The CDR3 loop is CASGSGINTEAFF. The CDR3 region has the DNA TGTGCCAGCGGTAGCGGCATTAACACTGAAGCTTTCTTT. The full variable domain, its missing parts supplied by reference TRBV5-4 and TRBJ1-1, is ETGVTQSPTHLIKTRGQQVTLRCSSQSGHNTVSWYQQALGQGPQFIFQYYREEENGRGNFPPRFSGLQFPNYSSELNVNALELDDSALYLCASGSGINTEAFFGQGTRLTVV.

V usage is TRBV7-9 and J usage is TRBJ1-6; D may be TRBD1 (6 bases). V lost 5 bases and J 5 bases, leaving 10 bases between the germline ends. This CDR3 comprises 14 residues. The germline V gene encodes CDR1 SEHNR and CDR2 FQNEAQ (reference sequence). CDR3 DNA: TGTGCCAGCAGCCAACAGGGAAATAATTCACCCCTCCACTTT. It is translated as CASSQQGNNSPLHF.

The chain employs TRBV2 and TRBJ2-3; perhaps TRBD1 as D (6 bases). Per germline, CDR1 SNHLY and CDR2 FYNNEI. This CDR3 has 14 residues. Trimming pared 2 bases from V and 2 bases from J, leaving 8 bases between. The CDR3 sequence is CASSEQGNTDTQYF. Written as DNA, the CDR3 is TGTGCCAGCAGTGAACAGGGGAACACAGATACGCAGTATTTT.

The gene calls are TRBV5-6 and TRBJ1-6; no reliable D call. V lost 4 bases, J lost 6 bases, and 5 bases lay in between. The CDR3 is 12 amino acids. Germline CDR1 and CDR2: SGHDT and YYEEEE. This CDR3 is CASSTGNSPLHF. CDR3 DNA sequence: TGTGCCAGCAGCACCGGTAATTCACCCCTCCACTTT.

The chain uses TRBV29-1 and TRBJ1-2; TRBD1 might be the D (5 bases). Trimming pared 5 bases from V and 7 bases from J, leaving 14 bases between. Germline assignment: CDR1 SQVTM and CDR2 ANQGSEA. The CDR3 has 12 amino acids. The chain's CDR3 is CSVQDNSFGYTF. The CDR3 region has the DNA TGCAGCGTTCAGGACAATTCATTTGGCTACACCTTC. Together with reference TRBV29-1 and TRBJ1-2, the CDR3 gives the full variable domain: SAVISQKPSRDICQRGTSLTIQCQVDSQVTMMFWYRQQPGQSLTLIATANQGSEATYESGFVIDKFPISRPNLTFSTLTVSNMSPEDSSIYLCSVQDNSFGYTFGSGTRLTVV.